This T cell receptor beta chain comes out of a study of B cell selection in AIRE deficiency. Whole-study results and caveats: Only 9.3% of 3,500 to 4,500 shared Treg sequences were patient-specific; 30% to 40% healthy-specific. About 33% of healthy-donor shared Treg TCRbeta sequences appeared in patient Tconv cells.

Original handling: Patients' conventional T cells yielded some 9.9x10^4 distinct TCRbeta sequences; donors' over 1.3x10^5. The repertoire was sequenced with immunoSEQ multiplex PCR; TCRdb's copy has only in-frame clones and lacks some. From that table come the V and J calls and clone size; the DNA was used to work out D and trimming. There are about 25,000 clones in the sample; around 95% occur only once, and 0.24% lies in the top ten. A note on this clone: Its antigen is currently unknown.

Germline V gene data show CDR1 as SGHNT and CDR2 as YYREEE (reference sequence). CDR3 length: 14 amino acids. V dropped 4 bases and J dropped 0 bases, with 8 bases sitting between them. Sorting defined conventional CD4 T cells as CD4+CD127+. This TCR came from a human donor in good health. The sequencing sample was made of CD4+CD127+ conventional T cells sorted from PBMCs. The rearrangement links TRBV5-4 to TRBJ1-5; D unresolved. Here the CDR3 reads CASSPGGSNQPQHF. CDR3 coding DNA: TGTGCCAGCAGCCCGGGAGGTAGCAATCAGCCCCAGCATTTT.